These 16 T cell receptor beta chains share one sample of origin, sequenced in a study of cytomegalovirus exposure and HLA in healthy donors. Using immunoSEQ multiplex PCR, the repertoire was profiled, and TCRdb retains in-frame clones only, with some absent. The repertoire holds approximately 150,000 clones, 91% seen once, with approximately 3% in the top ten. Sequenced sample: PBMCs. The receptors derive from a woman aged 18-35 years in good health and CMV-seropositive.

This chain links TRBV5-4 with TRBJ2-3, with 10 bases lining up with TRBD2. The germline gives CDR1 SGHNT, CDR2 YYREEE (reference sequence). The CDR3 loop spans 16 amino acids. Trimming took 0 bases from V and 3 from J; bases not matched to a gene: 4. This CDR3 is CASSLGAGGPTDTQYF. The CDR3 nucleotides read TGTGCCAGCAGCTTGGGAGCGGGGGGGCCGACAGATACGCAGTATTTT.

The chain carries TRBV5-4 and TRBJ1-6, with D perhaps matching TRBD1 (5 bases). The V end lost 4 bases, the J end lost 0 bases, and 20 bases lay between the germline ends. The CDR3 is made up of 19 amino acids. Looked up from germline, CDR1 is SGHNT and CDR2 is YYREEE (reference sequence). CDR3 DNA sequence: TGTGCCAGCAGCCGGGGAGGGGCAGCCGTGAGCTCCTATAATTCACCCCTCCACTTT. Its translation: CASSRGGAAVSSYNSPLHF.

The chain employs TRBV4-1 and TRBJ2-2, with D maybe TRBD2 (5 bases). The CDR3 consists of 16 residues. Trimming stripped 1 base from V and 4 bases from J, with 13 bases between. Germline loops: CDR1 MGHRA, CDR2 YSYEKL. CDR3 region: CASSQVSVGVTGELFF. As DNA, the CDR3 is TGCGCCAGCAGCCAAGTGTCAGTCGGGGTCACCGGGGAGCTGTTTTTT.

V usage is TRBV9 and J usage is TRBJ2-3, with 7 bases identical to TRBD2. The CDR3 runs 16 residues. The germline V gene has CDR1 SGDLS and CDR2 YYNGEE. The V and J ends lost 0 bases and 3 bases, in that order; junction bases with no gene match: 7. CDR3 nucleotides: TGTGCCAGCAGCGTAGCGGGAGCGGGGCTGACAGATACGCAGTATTTT. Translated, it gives CASSVAGAGLTDTQYF.

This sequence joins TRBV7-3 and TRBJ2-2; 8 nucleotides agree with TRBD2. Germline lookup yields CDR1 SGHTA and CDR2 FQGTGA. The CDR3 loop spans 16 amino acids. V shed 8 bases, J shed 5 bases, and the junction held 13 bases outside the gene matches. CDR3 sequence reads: CASGMTGTRSTGELFF. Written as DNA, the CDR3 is TGTGCCAGCGGGATGACCGGGACTAGATCTACCGGGGAGCTGTTTTTT. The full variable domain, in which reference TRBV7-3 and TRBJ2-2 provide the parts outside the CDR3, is GAGVSQTPSNKVTEKGKYVELRCDPISGHTALYWYRQSLGQGPEFLIYFQGTGAADDSGLPNDRFFAVRPEGSVSTLKIQRTERGDSAVYLCASGMTGTRSTGELFFGEGSRLTVL.

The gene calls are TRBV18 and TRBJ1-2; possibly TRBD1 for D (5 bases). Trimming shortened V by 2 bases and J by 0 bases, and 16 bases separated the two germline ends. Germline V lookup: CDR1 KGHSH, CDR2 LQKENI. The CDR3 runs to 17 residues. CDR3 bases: TGTGCCAGCTCACCAAGACAGAGTGTAAACGCTAACTATGGCTACACCTTC. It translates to CASSPRQSVNANYGYTF.

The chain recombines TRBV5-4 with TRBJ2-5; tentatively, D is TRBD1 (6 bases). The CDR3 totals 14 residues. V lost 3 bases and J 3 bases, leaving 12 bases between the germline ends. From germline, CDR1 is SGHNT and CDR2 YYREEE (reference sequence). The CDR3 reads CASSSRTAKETQYF. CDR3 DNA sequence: TGTGCCAGCAGCTCCCGGACAGCCAAAGAGACCCAGTACTTC. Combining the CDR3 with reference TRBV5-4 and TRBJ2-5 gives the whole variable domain ETGVTQSPTHLIKTRGQQVTLRCSSQSGHNTVSWYQQALGQGPQFIFQYYREEENGRGNFPPRFSGLQFPNYSSELNVNALELDDSALYLCASSSRTAKETQYFGPGTRLLVL.

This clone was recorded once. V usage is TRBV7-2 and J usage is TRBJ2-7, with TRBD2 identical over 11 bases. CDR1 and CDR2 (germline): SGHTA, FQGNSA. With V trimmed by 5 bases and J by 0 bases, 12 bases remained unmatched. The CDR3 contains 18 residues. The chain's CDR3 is CASSPAPLTSGNSYEQYF. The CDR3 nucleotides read TGTGCCAGCAGCCCCGCCCCCCTGACTAGCGGGAACTCCTACGAGCAGTACTTC.

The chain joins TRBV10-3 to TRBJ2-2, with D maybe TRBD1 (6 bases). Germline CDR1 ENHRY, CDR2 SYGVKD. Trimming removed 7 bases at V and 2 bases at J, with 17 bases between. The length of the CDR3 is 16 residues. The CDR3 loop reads CAITPKGTHNTGELFF. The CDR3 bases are TGTGCCATCACCCCGAAGGGGACACACAACACCGGGGAGCTGTTTTTT.

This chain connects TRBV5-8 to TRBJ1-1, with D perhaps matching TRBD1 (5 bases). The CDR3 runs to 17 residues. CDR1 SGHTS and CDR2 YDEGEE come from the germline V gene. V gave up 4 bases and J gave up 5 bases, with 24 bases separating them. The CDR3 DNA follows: TGTGCCAGCAGCCGCCCCCTGGGGGACCTGGGAGGGACTGAAGCTTTCTTT. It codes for CASSRPLGDLGGTEAFF.

The CDR3 reads CASSLTGFGNQPQHF. The CDR3 bases are TGTGCCAGCAGCCTGACAGGGTTTGGCAATCAGCCCCAGCATTTT. V gene TRBV28 combines with J gene TRBJ1-5, with 7 positions matching TRBD1. CDR1 is MDHEN and CDR2 is SYDVKM in the germline V gene. CDR3 length: 15 amino acids. V dropped 6 bases and J dropped 2; count of bases not matched to a gene: 7.

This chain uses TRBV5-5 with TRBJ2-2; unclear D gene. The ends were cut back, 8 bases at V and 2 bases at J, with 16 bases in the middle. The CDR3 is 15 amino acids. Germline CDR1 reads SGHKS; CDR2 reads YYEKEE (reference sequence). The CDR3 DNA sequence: TGTGCCAGTACGAAAGAGGCGGCTAACACCGGGGAGCTGTTTTTT. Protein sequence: CASTKEAANTGELFF. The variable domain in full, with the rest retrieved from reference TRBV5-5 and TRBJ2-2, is DAGVTQSPTHLIKTRGQQVTLRCSPISGHKSVSWYQQVLGQGPQFIFQYYEKEERGRGNFPDRFSARQFPNYSSELNVNALLLGDSALYLCASTKEAANTGELFFGEGSRLTVL.

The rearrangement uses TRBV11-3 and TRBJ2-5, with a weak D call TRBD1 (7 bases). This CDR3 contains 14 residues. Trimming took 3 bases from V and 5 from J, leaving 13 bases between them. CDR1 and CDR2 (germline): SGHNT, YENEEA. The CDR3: CASSLAGQWETQYF. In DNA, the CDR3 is TGTGCCAGCAGCTTGGCGGGACAGTGGGAGACCCAGTACTTC.

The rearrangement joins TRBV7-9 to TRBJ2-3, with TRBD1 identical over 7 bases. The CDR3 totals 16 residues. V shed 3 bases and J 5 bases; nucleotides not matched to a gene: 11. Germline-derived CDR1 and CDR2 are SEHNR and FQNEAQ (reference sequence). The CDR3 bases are TGTGCCAGCAGCTTCCAACTAGGGGGCGGAGGAGATACGCAGTATTTT. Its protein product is CASSFQLGGGGDTQYF.

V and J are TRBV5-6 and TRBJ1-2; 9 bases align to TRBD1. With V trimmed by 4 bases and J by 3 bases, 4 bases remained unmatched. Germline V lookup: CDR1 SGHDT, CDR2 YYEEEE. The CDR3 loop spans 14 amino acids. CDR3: CASSEQGADYGYTF. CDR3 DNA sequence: TGTGCCAGCAGCGAACAGGGGGCGGACTATGGCTACACCTTC.

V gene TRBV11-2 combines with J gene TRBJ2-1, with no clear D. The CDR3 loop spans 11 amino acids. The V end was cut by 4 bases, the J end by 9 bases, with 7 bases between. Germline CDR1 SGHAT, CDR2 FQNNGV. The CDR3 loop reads CASSYSGEQFF. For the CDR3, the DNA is TGTGCCAGCAGCTATAGTGGTGAGCAGTTCTTC.